Below are 19 T cell receptor beta chains sequenced from a single sample in a study of a mutant IDH1 vaccine in newly diagnosed glioma (dated by TCRdb to the early 2020s). Antigens of these TCRs are unknown. Library prep was done by the immunoSEQ multiplex PCR assay. TCRdb obtained this table from immuneACCESS and retained in-frame rearrangements with V and J assigned. These tables miss some clones; where compared with another copy, unresolved V genes account for less than half of the shortfall, and the remainder is unexplained. The table for this sample lists roughly 34,000 clones; around 87% of them were counted only once. In total, the top ten clones hold approximately 12% of the sample. The time point label here, explained by the study, means: week 47, end of study. Each vaccine dose, consisting of 300 ug of a 20-mer mutant IDH1 peptide in Montanide, was administered subcutaneously with topical imiquimod.

This specimen consisted of PBMCs, obtained from a glioma patient whose treatment included an IDH1 peptide vaccine. The receptors stem from a woman aged 25 to 39 with glioma.

V and J are TRBV6-6 and TRBJ1-2, with D perhaps matching TRBD1 (5 bases). V was trimmed by 5 bases and J by 0 bases, leaving 10 bases between them. The CDR3 is made up of 14 amino acids. The germline gives CDR1 MNHNY, CDR2 SVGAGI (reference sequence). The CDR3 coding sequence is TGTGCCAGCAGTGCGGGACCCCCTAACTATGGCTACACCTTC. Residues: CASSAGPPNYGYTF.

The chain uses TRBV4-3 and TRBJ2-5; 8 bases are a match to TRBD2. The CDR3 has 16 amino acids. The germline gives CDR1 LGHNA, CDR2 YSLEER. Germline trimming cut 0 bases from V and 5 bases from J; bases unmatched to any gene: 8. The CDR3 region has the DNA TGCGCCAGCAGCCAAGAGCCTAGCGGGTTCGGCGAGACCCAGTACTTC. Amino acids: CASSQEPSGFGETQYF.

The gene calls are TRBV29-1 and TRBJ1-5; D uncertain. Trimming took 7 bases from V and 4 from J, leaving 11 bases between them. The CDR3 loop spans 12 amino acids. Germline assignment: CDR1 SQVTM and CDR2 ANQGSEA. The CDR3 sequence is CSAIPLNQPQHF. The DNA of the CDR3 is TGCAGCGCAATACCGCTTAATCAGCCCCAGCATTTT.

The CDR3 reads CASSRQGGGTEAFF. Here the CDR3 DNA reads TGTGCCAGCAGCCGACAGGGGGGAGGGACTGAAGCTTTCTTT. V usage is TRBV5-4 and J usage is TRBJ1-1; TRBD1 agrees at 9 bases. The CDR3 has 14 amino acids. Per germline, CDR1 SGHNT and CDR2 YYREEE (reference sequence). V lost 4 bases and J lost 5; bases outside the gene matches: 6.

J is TRBJ1-3 and V is TRBV6-6; unclear D gene. V lost 8 bases and J 0 bases, leaving 11 bases between the germline ends. The CDR3 has 14 residues. The V gene's germline CDR1 is MNHNY and CDR2 SVGAGI (reference sequence). The CDR3 nucleotides are TGTGCCAGCCGGGTCCGAAACTCTGGAAACACCATATATTTT. This gives the protein CASRVRNSGNTIYF.

V and J are TRBV7-9 and TRBJ1-3; a weak D match, TRBD1 (5 bases). The CDR3 covers 15 residues. The V end was cut by 6 bases, the J end by 0 bases, with 12 bases between. Germline V lookup: CDR1 SEHNR, CDR2 FQNEAQ (reference sequence). The CDR3 sequence: CASSSDRYSGNTIYF. In DNA, the CDR3 is TGTGCCAGCAGTTCCGACAGATACTCTGGAAACACCATATATTTT.

The rearrangement links TRBV27 to TRBJ1-1; TRBD1 matches 11 bases. CDR1 is MNHEY and CDR2 is SMNVEV in the germline V gene (reference sequence). The CDR3 has 15 amino acids. The V gene end was trimmed by 4 bases and the J gene end by 3 bases; junction bases not matched to a gene: 4. The CDR3 here is CASSWTGGAYTEAFF. In DNA, the CDR3 is TGTGCCAGCAGTTGGACAGGGGGCGCGTACACTGAAGCTTTCTTT.

This clone was found once. This rearrangement joins TRBV18 to TRBJ2-5, with 8 positions matching TRBD1. Germline values: CDR1 KGHSH, CDR2 LQKENI. CDR3 length equals 15 residues. The ends lost 3 bases at V and 2 bases at J; junction bases unmatched: 5. The CDR3 sequence is CASSPTRQGQETQYF. CDR3 bases: TGTGCCAGCTCACCTACTCGACAGGGGCAAGAGACCCAGTACTTC.

A single count supports this clone. The chain carries TRBV6-5 and TRBJ1-6; a possible D gene is TRBD1 (5 bases). The CDR3 is made up of 14 amino acids. The germline V gene has CDR1 MNHEY and CDR2 SVGAGI. The V and J ends lost 5 bases and 3 bases respectively, with 8 bases between them. In DNA, the CDR3 is TGTGCCAGCAGTCGGACAAACTATAATTCACCCCTCCACTTT. Its protein product is CASSRTNYNSPLHF.

V usage is TRBV6-1 and J usage is TRBJ1-1; D uncertain. The germline V gene has CDR1 MNHNS and CDR2 SASEGT. CDR3 size: 12 residues. Trimming left V 5 bases short and J 1 base short, with 5 bases between. Here the CDR3 reads CASSNGNTEAFF. Written as DNA, the CDR3 is TGTGCCAGCAGTAACGGGAACACTGAAGCTTTCTTT.

In its sample, this clone was seen a few times. This chain links TRBV2 with TRBJ2-2; 9 bases are a match to TRBD1. The germline gives CDR1 SNHLY, CDR2 FYNNEI. The CDR3 totals 14 residues. The junction had 4 bases not matched to a gene; V was cut back by 5 bases and J by 6 bases. The CDR3 here is CASSTTGGAGELFF. CDR3 coding DNA: TGTGCCAGCAGTACGACAGGGGGAGCCGGGGAGCTGTTTTTT.

V usage is TRBV6-1 and J usage is TRBJ1-5; tentative D call: TRBD1 (6 bases). This CDR3 is 15 amino acids long. Germline values: CDR1 MNHNS, CDR2 SASEGT. Between the trimmed V and J ends, which lost 2 bases and 1 base, there was a span of 9 bases. For the CDR3, the DNA is TGTGCCAGCAGTGAATGGGGGCCGAGCAATCAGCCCCAGCATTTT. Translated, it gives CASSEWGPSNQPQHF.

CDR3 DNA sequence: TGTGCCAGCTCACGAGAGCGGGAGACCCAGTACTTC. This translates into CASSRERETQYF. The V gene is TRBV18, the J gene TRBJ2-5, with D tentatively TRBD2 (5 bases). V was pared by 4 bases and J by 5 bases, with 8 bases between. This CDR3 has 12 residues. CDR1 is KGHSH and CDR2 is LQKENI in the germline V gene.

The chain recombines TRBV5-6 with TRBJ2-7, with D tentatively TRBD2 (6 bases). Trimming cost V 1 base and J 0 bases, with 11 bases left between them. CDR1 is SGHDT, CDR2 YYEEEE, per germline. The CDR3 contains 15 residues. CDR3 bases: TGTGCCAGCAGCTTGAAGTCCGGGAGCTCCTACGAGCAGTACTTC. Protein product: CASSLKSGSSYEQYF.

The V and J genes are TRBV6-5 and TRBJ2-7; D not certain. Germline-derived CDR1 and CDR2 are MNHEY and SVGAGI. The V and J ends lost 5 bases and 3 bases respectively, with 11 bases between them. The CDR3 totals 13 residues. The CDR3 DNA sequence: TGTGCCAGCAGTATCGGGCGACACTACGAGCAGTACTTC. This gives the protein CASSIGRHYEQYF.

The rearrangement uses TRBV4-1 and TRBJ2-3; TRBD2 matches 10 bases. The germline V gene has CDR1 MGHRA and CDR2 YSYEKL. The CDR3 spans 16 residues. Trimming removed 2 bases from V and 5 bases from J; junction bases left unmatched: 7. In nucleotides, the CDR3 is TGCGCCAGCAGCCAAACCAGCGGGGGGGCGCAAGATACGCAGTATTTT. It yields the protein CASSQTSGGAQDTQYF.

This rearrangement joins TRBV5-1 to TRBJ1-4; D may be TRBD1 (6 bases). Per the germline V gene, CDR1 is SGHRS and CDR2 is YFSETQ. The V gene lost 5 bases and the J gene lost 4 bases, with 15 bases spanning the gap. The CDR3 sequence is 15 residues long. CDR3 sequence (DNA): TGCGCCAGCAGTACTACAGGGTCAAGTAATGAAAAACTGTTTTTT. It codes for CASSTTGSSNEKLFF.

The chain has TRBV14 and TRBJ2-1; 12 nucleotides align to TRBD2. From germline, CDR1 is SGHDN and CDR2 FVKESK. The CDR3 loop spans 15 amino acids. Germline trimming cut 5 bases from V and 4 bases from J; bases unmatched to any gene: 3. The CDR3 DNA reads as TGTGCCAGCAGCTATGGACTAGCGGGGTACAATGAGCAGTTCTTC. Protein product: CASSYGLAGYNEQFF.

The rearrangement links TRBV29-1 to TRBJ2-2; D is undetermined. CDR1 SQVTM and CDR2 ANQGSEA come from the germline V gene. Deletions cut 5 bases from V and 7 bases from J, with 17 bases between. This CDR3 has 14 residues. CDR3 DNA: TGCAGCGTTTCTTCGGGTCAATGGGGCGGGGAGCTGTTTTTT. Translating it yields CSVSSGQWGGELFF.